This T cell receptor (beta chain) stems from a study of cytotoxic CD8 clonotypes in ibrutinib-treated CLL. Overall study: Response sampling came at median around twelve months of treatment, ranging about 6 to 36 months. Overall study results and limits: Starting clonality was above that of age-matched healthy donors and tracked circulating CD8+ T-cell counts.

This clone was seen a single time. The target antigen is unknown. This CDR3 has 16 residues. Germline V gene data show CDR1 as SGHTA and CDR2 as FQGNSA. V lost 3 bases and J 0 bases, leaving 12 bases between the germline ends. Some clones are missing from TCRdb's copy, which holds only in-frame ones; the method was immunoSEQ multiplex PCR. Here the sample spans 130,000 to 150,000 clones, about four fifths being singletons. The clonotype originates from a human donor with chronic lymphocytic leukemia. This rearrangement joins TRBV7-2 to TRBJ2-4; unclear D gene. The sample in question was PBMCs, obtained after 12 months of ibrutinib treatment. The CDR3 reads CASSLNPGIAKNIQYF. The CDR3 DNA reads TGTGCCAGCAGCTTGAACCCGGGTATAGCCAAAAACATTCAGTACTTC.